This T cell receptor (beta chain) was identified during a study of T cell changes during pregnancy in multiple sclerosis. CDR3 length equals 14 residues. Trimming stripped 7 bases from V and 4 bases from J, with 14 bases between. Germline loops: CDR1 MDHEN, CDR2 SYDVKM. TCRdb's table, derived via immunoSEQ multiplex PCR, lists solely in-frame clones and lacks some. The table records tens of thousands of clones, 91% of them present only once. V is TRBV28 and J is TRBJ1-5; TRBD1 is a possible D gene (5 bases). The sample consisted of CD4+ T cells from peripheral blood mononuclear cells, taken in the third trimester of pregnancy. This receptor was obtained from a female donor in good health, enrolled as a control in a pregnancy study. The CDR3 spells CASTLPGGNQPQHF. In nucleotides, the CDR3 is TGTGCCAGCACCCTCCCGGGGGGGAATCAGCCCCAGCATTTT.